Detailed here is one TCR beta chain. Different DNA sequences within this sample yield the same CDR3. Trimming stripped 3 bases from V and 4 bases from J, with 9 bases between. The CDR3 is 13 residues long. Germline CDR1 KGHSH, CDR2 LQKENI. The sample comes from a study of blood T cell repertoires in COVID-19. Profiling relied on immunoSEQ multiplex PCR, and the TCRdb table lists in-frame clones only, not all of them. The top ten hold about 1% of the sample, which has around 310,000 clones, roughly 89% seen once. The sequence was collected from a woman aged 40 to 55 with COVID-19, enrolled during active disease. V gene TRBV18 combines with J gene TRBJ1-1, with a tentative D call TRBD1 (5 bases). Sequenced: peripheral blood. The CDR3 is CASSPPGGTEAFF. In DNA form, the CDR3 reads TGTGCCAGCTCACCCCCCGGGGGCACTGAAGCTTTCTTT.